This T cell receptor (beta chain) was found in a study of quantifying T cell responses using KT2 cells. About the research overall: TCR alpha and beta constant-region primers primed reverse transcription of RNA.

Unfractionated PBMC were spiked with known numbers of KT2 clone cells. At least ten counts were recorded for this clonotype. The cDNA 3' end received a ligated oligonucleotide with a UMI. First-round PCR used approximately 4 cycles and beta primers RC1.1 and RC1.2 covering TRBC1 and TRBC2. TCRdb analysed the UMI-ligation and nested PCR reads with MiXCR anew, one entry per CDR3 protein. In the table there are 30,000 or so distinct CDR3 sequences, 6% to 9.5% of which are singletons. This CDR3 has 17 amino acids. Losses at the gene ends were 8 bases for V and 1 base for J; bases not matched to a gene: 15.

The gene calls are TRBV12-3 or TRBV12-4 and TRBJ2-5; TRBD2 matches 8 bases. The sequenced material came from PBMCs spiked with cells of the T cell clone KT2. The sequence was collected from a human donor. The CDR3 DNA reads as TGTGCCAGCGCAAGTGGATCCGGGACTAGGGTCCAAGAGACCCAGTACTTC. This codes for CASASGSGTRVQETQYF.